The TCR beta chain described here comes from a study of human T cells and chemical hapten exposure (dated by TCRdb to the early 2020s). At the level of the whole study: For sensitization, 2% DPC in acetone was applied to an approximately 2 cm by approximately 2 cm area of upper inner arm skin. Patients additionally received weekly therapeutic DPC doses to the scalp throughout the roughly 25-week study period. Patch testing was done on the upper back using Finn chambers containing 0.01% DPC, and results were scored after 6 days according to International Contact Dermatitis Research Group standards. The mostly female patient cohort included alopecia areata with under or over 50% scalp involvement, alopecia totalis and alopecia universalis. Libraries were pooled for sequencing, and per-sample TCR yields varied mainly because of small differences in library volumes within the pool. Peripheral blood TCR repertoire changes were tracked in vivo in alopecia patients during primary and secondary sensitization to the hapten diphenylcyclopropenone (DPC). Blood was sampled from patients pre-sensitization (week 0) and at 2, 6 and about 24 weeks after DPC sensitization. Nearly 30 alopecia patients provided blood for TCR sequencing at one to four time points (pre-sensitization, 2, 6 and 24 weeks). Broad study findings and their caveats: After repeated subsampling, changes were observed in the strength of the expansion versus patch-test correlation and in the threshold at which the correlation became significant. Expanded TCRs formed significantly more large CDR3 similarity clusters than pre-sensitization or healthy control sets, consistent with antigen-driven responses. The number of TCRs above 1 in 1000 frequency did not change with DPC sensitization; there was no evidence of global repertoire structure alterations. Alopecia, a presumed autoimmune disease, was present in all patients, so the immune response of the patients might differ from that of healthy individuals. Patch test score was positively correlated with the number of PT1 expanded TCRs, with significance at thresholds 8, 16 and 32 but not at 4.

The time point tag for this specimen amounts to: patch test 2, 6 weeks after DPC sensitization. Explained via the paper, the treatment or condition label denotes: therapeutic diphenylcyclopropenone sensitization with weekly scalp DPC. Blood at each patch-test visit was drawn before the patch test was applied. To be eligible, patients had to be aged 18 to 70, diagnosed with alopecia and judged suitable for DPC therapy, while pregnant patients were excluded. Total RNA was isolated from unfractionated whole blood collected in Tempus Blood RNA tubes. Turning to this clonotype: Its antigen specificity is not known. Base qualities are not at hand, and no much larger clone is one base apart.

Libraries were built with RACE. This sample was sequenced with a NextSeq 500. During library preparation, unique molecular identifiers were attached to individual cDNA molecules so that TCRs could be counted in a quantitative, reproducible way. Each blood RNA sample was used to sequence both TCR alpha and TCR beta chains. Regarding the original processing steps: The median number of TCRs per sample was 95,638, ranging from about 20,000 to 750,000. The Decombinator software suite was used to annotate the V, J and CDR3 of the TCR reads. Every sample was subsampled to the same number of TCRs (28,000) for the PS versus PT1 abundance plots. TCRs were defined as expanded if absent before sensitization and observed at least eight times at the 2-week time point. The raw public data were reprocessed by TCRdb itself: fastp quality trimming at Q25, MiXCR clonotype calling, in-frame beta chains only. Identical CDR3 protein sequences are pooled into one entry, listed with their most common genes and DNA. These V and J calls are TCRdb output, not the study's own analysis. Within this sample are about 85,000 distinct CDR3 sequences, with under 14% of them counted one time only. The ten top clones hold around 1.4% of the sample.

The starting material was whole blood, obtained in connection with sensitization to the hapten diphenylcyclopropenone (DPC). The receptor was derived from a man aged 18 to 35 with alopecia areata. Some clones in this sample may be carry-over from other donors' samples.

In nucleotides, the sequence is TGTGCCAGCAGCCAAGAAACCGGGGAGCTGTTTTTT. This translates into CASSQETGELFF. The rearrangement combines TRBV3-1 with TRBJ2-2, with the D gene uncertain. Trimming takes 0 bases from V and 5 bases from J, and the germline ends sit 1 base apart. The CDR3 contains 12 residues, cysteine and phenylalanine counted. Only the CDR3 portion is preserved as DNA: 36 bases, with reading frame beginning at the first base. Per the germline V gene (reference sequence), LGHDT is the CDR1 and YNNKEL is the CDR2.